Described below is a single T cell receptor (beta chain) sequence and its context. The data originate from a study of T cell changes during pregnancy in multiple sclerosis. Clones were sequenced by immunoSEQ multiplex PCR, and TCRdb holds only the in-frame ones, with some missing. The sample comprises about 76,000 clones, about 95% of which are singletons, and 0.58% rests with the top ten. CDR3 length: 13 residues. Trimming took off 0 bases at V and 3 bases at J, with 9 bases between the two ends. Looked up from germline, CDR1 is GTSNPN and CDR2 is SVGIG (reference sequence). The rearrangement links TRBV30 to TRBJ2-7; D remains ambiguous. The receptor was isolated from a female donor with multiple sclerosis, enrolled in a pregnancy study. Sequenced material: peripheral blood, taken in the third trimester of pregnancy. CDR3: CAWSVSTGYEQYF. CDR3 nucleotides: TGTGCCTGGAGTGTGTCGACGGGCTACGAGCAGTACTTC.